The 5 T cell receptor beta chains in this list originate from one sample, sequenced in a study of blood T cell repertoires in COVID-19. Here immunoSEQ multiplex PCR was the method, and the copy in TCRdb shows in-frame clones only, minus some. The sample has 250,000 to 300,000 clones; approximately 91% are singletons. Sequencing was carried out using PBMCs or T cells enriched from blood (not recorded which). Source of these receptors: a woman aged 25 to 39 who had recovered from COVID-19.

The J gene is TRBJ2-2, the V gene TRBV7-2; 9 bases match TRBD1. V trimming: 0 bases; J trimming: 6 bases; junction bases outside the gene matches: 8. There are 17 residues in the CDR3. Germline V gives CDR1 SGHTA, CDR2 FQGNSA. The CDR3 sequence: CASSLATGGYLAGELFF. The CDR3 region has the DNA TGTGCCAGCAGCTTAGCGACAGGGGGTTATTTGGCCGGGGAGCTGTTTTTT. The variable domain in full, with the rest retrieved from reference TRBV7-2 and TRBJ2-2, is GAGVSQSPSNKVTEKGKDVELRCDPISGHTALYWYRQSLGQGLEFLIYFQGNSAPDKSGLPSDRFSAERTGGSVSTLTIQRTQQEDSAVYLCASSLATGGYLAGELFFGEGSRLTVL.

This clone has a single count. The chain links TRBV24-1 to TRBJ2-7; maybe TRBD2 (5 bases). With 2 bases removed from V and 3 bases from J, the gap between germline ends came to 10 bases. There are 14 residues in the CDR3. Per germline, CDR1 KGHDR and CDR2 SFDVKD. CDR3 region: CATSDSGRSYEQYF. The CDR3 region has the DNA TGTGCCACCAGTGATTCGGGGAGAAGCTACGAGCAGTACTTC.

The genes are TRBV7-2 and TRBJ2-1; 11 bases align to TRBD2. CDR1 and CDR2 (germline): SGHTA, FQGNSA. J was trimmed by 3 bases and V by 5 bases; bases with no gene match: 15. The CDR3 has 19 amino acids. This CDR3 is CASSPRGTSGALVYNEQFF. The CDR3 DNA follows: TGTGCCAGCAGCCCCCGAGGGACTAGCGGCGCATTGGTCTACAATGAGCAGTTCTTC.

The V and J genes are TRBV5-8 and TRBJ1-1, with 8 bases matching TRBD1. Germline V gene lookup returns CDR1 SGHTS and CDR2 YDEGEE. V lost 1 base, J lost 7 bases, and 9 bases stayed unmatched. The CDR3 runs to 15 residues. The CDR3 reads CASSLPPIGQGEAFF. The CDR3 nucleotides are TGTGCCAGCAGCTTGCCCCCCATAGGACAGGGTGAAGCTTTCTTT.

The V and J genes are TRBV5-6 and TRBJ1-2, with a tentative D call TRBD1 (6 bases). The germline V gene encodes CDR1 SGHDT and CDR2 YYEEEE. V gave up 2 bases and J gave up 6 bases, with 14 bases separating them. The CDR3 covers 14 residues. The CDR3: CASSFRGRDNGYTF. DNA for the CDR3: TGTGCCAGCAGCTTCAGGGGACGAGATAATGGCTACACCTTC.